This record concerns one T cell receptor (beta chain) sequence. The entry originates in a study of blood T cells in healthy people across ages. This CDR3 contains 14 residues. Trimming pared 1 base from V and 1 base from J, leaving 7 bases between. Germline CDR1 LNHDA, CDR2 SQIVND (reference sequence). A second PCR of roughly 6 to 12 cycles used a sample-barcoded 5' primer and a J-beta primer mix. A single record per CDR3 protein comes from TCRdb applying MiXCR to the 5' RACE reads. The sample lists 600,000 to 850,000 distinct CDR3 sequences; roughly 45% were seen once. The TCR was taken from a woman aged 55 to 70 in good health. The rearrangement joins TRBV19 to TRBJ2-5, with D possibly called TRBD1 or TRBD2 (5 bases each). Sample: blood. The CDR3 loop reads CASSIGGRQETQYF. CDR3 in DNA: TGTGCCAGTAGTATAGGGGGACGCCAAGAGACCCAGTACTTC.